This TCR beta chain was profiled in a study of T cell responses to AZD1222 COVID-19 vaccine. Overall study results and limits: Clonal diversity may have been underestimated in mostly white British donors.

The CDR3 has 14 amino acids. V dropped 4 bases and J dropped 8; count of bases not matched to a gene: 9. CDR1 is SQVTM, CDR2 ANQGSEA, per germline. Points on this clone: The antigen is undetermined.

Repertoires were generated with immunoSEQ multiplex PCR, while TCRdb's copy carries only in-frame clones and drops some. The sample lists fewer than 120,000 clones, about 95% seen once, with about 3% in the top ten. Second-dose intervals near 4 or 12 weeks were combined. This clonotype originated in an adult who received the AZD1222 COVID-19 vaccine. Sample: peripheral blood, taken 28 days after the second AZD1222 dose. This sequence joins TRBV29-1 and TRBJ1-4, with TRBD1 matching over 8 bases. The CDR3 bases are TGCAGCGTTGTTGGGACAGGTTTTGGGGAAAAACTGTTTTTT. It codes for CSVVGTGFGEKLFF.